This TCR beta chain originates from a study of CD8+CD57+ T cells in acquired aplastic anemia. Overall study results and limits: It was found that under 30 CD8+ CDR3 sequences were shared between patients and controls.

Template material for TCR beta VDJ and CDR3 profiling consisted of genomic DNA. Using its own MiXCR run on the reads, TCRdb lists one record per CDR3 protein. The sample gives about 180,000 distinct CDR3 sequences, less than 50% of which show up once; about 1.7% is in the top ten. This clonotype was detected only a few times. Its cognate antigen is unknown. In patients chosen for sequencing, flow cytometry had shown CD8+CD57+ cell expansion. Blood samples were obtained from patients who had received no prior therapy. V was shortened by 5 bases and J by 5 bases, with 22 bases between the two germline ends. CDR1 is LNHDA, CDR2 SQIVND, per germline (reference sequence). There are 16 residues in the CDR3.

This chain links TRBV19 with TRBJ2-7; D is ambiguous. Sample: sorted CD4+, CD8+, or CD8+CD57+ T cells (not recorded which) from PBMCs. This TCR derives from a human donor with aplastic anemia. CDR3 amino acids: CASSLLITGTKDEQYF. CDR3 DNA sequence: TGTGCCAGTAGTCTCCTAATCACGGGTACGAAGGACGAGCAGTACTTC.